This section outlines one T cell receptor (beta chain) sequence together with its context. Its antigen is undetermined. It may be a read error: a sequence one base away is much more abundant. Because the CDR3 is missing its conserved closing phenylalanine or tryptophan, this is likely a read error. MiXCR, run by TCRdb on the 5' RACE reads, gives a single entry per CDR3 protein. The sample shows 15,000 to 20,000 distinct CDR3 sequences, roughly 6% of them seen only once. Time point defined: sample taken at primary tumor resection. This CDR3 is built from 15 residues. Trimming cost V 4 bases and J 1 base, with 13 bases left between them. Germline V gene sequence: CDR1 LGHDT, CDR2 YNNKEL (reference sequence). The sample belongs to a study of spatial heterogeneity in lung cancer. The study, taken as a whole, reports: The recorded estimate of tumor T cell coverage is approximately 7% for alpha chains and roughly 12% for beta chains. Tumoral mutation counts were tracked by counts of expanded intratumoral alpha and beta TCRs. The numbers of ubiquitous and regional expanded TCRs correlated with ubiquitous and regional nonsynonymous mutations, respectively.

V and J are TRBV3-1 and TRBJ1-1, with a possible D match to TRBD1 (6 bases). The sequence was obtained from a female donor with early-stage non-small cell lung cancer. The source was lung tumor tissue, collected at surgery. CDR3 sequence: CASSPSGTPNTEAFS. CDR3 in DNA: TGTGCCAGCAGCCCGTCCGGGACACCGAACACTGAAGCTTTCTCT.